One sample yielded the 2 T cell receptor beta chains listed below, sequenced in a study of blood T cells in healthy people across ages. With a J-beta primer mix and a sample-barcoded 5' primer, a second PCR ran about 7 to 11 cycles. TCRdb ran MiXCR on the 5' RACE reads and lists one entry per CDR3 protein. The sample has some 1.6 million distinct CDR3 sequences, about 32% seen once. Sequenced: blood. The receptors were gathered from a woman in her 30s in good health.

This clonotype was seen a handful of times. V usage is TRBV28 and J usage is TRBJ2-3; tentatively, D is TRBD1 (5 bases). The CDR3 is made up of 14 amino acids. Trimming removed 5 bases at V and 4 bases at J, with 13 bases between. Germline V gene data show CDR1 as MDHEN and CDR2 as SYDVKM. The CDR3 DNA follows: TGTGCCAGCAGTCCCAATAGGGGCCCAGATACGCAGTATTTT. Its protein is CASSPNRGPDTQYF.

A word on this clonotype: The junction does not match germline at one end; this may be a read error. The genes are TRBV7-9 and TRBJ2-3; 8 nucleotides agree with TRBD2. Per germline, CDR1 SEHNR and CDR2 FQNEAQ (reference sequence). The CDR3 runs 14 residues. CDR3 in amino acids: CACSLSLAGDTQYF. CDR3 nucleotides: TGTGCCTGCAGCTTAAGTCTAGCGGGAGATACGCAGTATTTT. The entire variable domain, with the rest obtained from reference TRBV7-9 and TRBJ2-3, is as follows: DTGVSQNPRHKITKRGQNVTFRCDPISEHNRLYWYRQTLGQGPEFLTYFQNEAQLEKSRLLSDRFSAERPKGSFSTLEIQRTEQGDSAMYLCACSLSLAGDTQYFGPGTRLTVL.